Listed here is a single TCR beta chain. Its specificity is not known. Healthy donors had no documented immune events, such as infections, while sampled. Germline V lookup: CDR1 SNHLY, CDR2 FYNNEI. Trimming pared 8 bases from V and 4 bases from J, leaving 6 bases between. The CDR3 has 11 amino acids. Sequencing used immunoSEQ multiplex PCR; TCRdb keeps in-frame clones, though not all of them. The data contain approximately 58,000 clones, around four fifths of them singletons. This specimen belongs to a study of identifying expanded T cells in peripheral blood. Study findings and constraints: Differentially abundant clones: around 1.2 between replicates, 16.4 at roughly 13 days, 19 to 20 at four.

Sequences were obtained from blood. The chain is built from TRBV2 and TRBJ1-3, with D unclear. This TCR came from a person aged 18 to 70 in good health. This CDR3 reads CASSLGNTIYF. Written as DNA, the CDR3 is TGTGCCAGCTCCTTGGGAAACACCATATATTTT. The variable domain in full, with the rest retrieved from reference TRBV2 and TRBJ1-3, is EPEVTQTPSHQVTQMGQEVILRCVPISNHLYFYWYRQILGQKVEFLVSFYNNEISEKSEIFDDQFSVERPDGSNFTLKIRSTKLEDSAMYFCASSLGNTIYFGEGSWLTVV.